This T cell receptor (beta chain) was sequenced during a study of early T cells in non-severe SARS-CoV-2 infection. Using its own MiXCR run on the 5' RACE reads, TCRdb lists one record per CDR3 protein. Of over 45,000 distinct CDR3 sequences detected, under 12% appear once; the ten largest clones hold roughly 6%. Sequenced: whole blood. The receptor was isolated from an adult who was a healthcare worker with PCR-confirmed SARS-CoV-2 infection or an uninfected control (not recorded which).

DNA for the CDR3: TGTGCCAGCTCTTCCCGGGACAGGGGGCTTTACGAGCAGTACTTC. It specifies CASSSRDRGLYEQYF. This chain connects TRBV27 to TRBJ2-7; 12 nucleotides align to TRBD1. V lost 8 bases, J lost 4 bases, and 9 bases stayed unmatched. This CDR3 is 15 amino acids long. CDR1 MNHEY and CDR2 SMNVEV come from the germline V gene (reference sequence).